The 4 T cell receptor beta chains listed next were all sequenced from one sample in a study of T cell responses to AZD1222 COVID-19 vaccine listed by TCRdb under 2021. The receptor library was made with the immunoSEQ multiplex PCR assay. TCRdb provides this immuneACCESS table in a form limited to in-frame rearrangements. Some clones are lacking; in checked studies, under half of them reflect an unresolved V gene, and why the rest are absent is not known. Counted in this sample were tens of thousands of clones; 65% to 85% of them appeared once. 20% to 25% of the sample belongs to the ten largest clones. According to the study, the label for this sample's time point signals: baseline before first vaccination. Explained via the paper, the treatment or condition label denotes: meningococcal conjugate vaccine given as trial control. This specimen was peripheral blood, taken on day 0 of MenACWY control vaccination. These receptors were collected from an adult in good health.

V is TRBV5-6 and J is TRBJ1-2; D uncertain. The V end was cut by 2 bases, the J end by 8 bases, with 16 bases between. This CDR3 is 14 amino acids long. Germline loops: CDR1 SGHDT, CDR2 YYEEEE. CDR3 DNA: TGTGCCAGCAGCTTCCGGGCGTCCTCGGGAGGCTACACCTTC. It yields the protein CASSFRASSGGYTF.

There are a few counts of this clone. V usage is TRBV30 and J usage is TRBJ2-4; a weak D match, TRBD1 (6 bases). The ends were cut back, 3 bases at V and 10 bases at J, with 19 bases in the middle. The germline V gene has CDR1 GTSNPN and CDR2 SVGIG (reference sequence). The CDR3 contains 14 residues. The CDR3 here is CAWSRSGTKTIQYF. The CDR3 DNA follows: TGTGCCTGGAGCCGCTCCGGGACAAAGACGATTCAGTACTTC. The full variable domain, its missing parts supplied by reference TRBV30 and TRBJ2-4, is SQTIHQWPATLVQPVGSPLSLECTVEGTSNPNLYWYRQAAGRGLQLLFYSVGIGQISSEVPQNLSASRPQDRQFILSSKKLLLSDSGFYLCAWSRSGTKTIQYFGAGTRLSVL.

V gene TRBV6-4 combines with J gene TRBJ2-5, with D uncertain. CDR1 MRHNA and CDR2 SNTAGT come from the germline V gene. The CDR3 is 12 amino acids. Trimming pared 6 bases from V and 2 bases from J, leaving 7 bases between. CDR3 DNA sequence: TGTGCCAGCAGCGGGCCACAAGAGACCCAGTACTTC. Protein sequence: CASSGPQETQYF.

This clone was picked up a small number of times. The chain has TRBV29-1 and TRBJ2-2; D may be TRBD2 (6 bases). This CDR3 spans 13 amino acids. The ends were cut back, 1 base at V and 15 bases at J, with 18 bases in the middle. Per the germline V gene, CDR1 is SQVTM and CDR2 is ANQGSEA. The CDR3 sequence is CSVEGLTPGRMFF. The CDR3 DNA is TGCAGCGTTGAAGGCTTGACACCGGGGAGGATGTTTTTT.